Listed here are 19 T cell receptor beta chains from one sample, sequenced in a study of beta chain features in type 1 diabetes. The whole isolated RNA underwent reverse transcription, so sequencing captured expressed TCRB transcripts. Sequencing was performed with immunoSEQ multiplex PCR; in TCRdb, only in-frame clones are kept and a portion is missing. This sample has approximately 140,000 clones, with approximately 9.8% found just once. The sample was central memory CD4+ T cells from blood. The receptors were sampled from a middle-aged woman in good health.

V gene TRBV29-1 combines with J gene TRBJ2-1; D is perhaps TRBD1 (6 bases). CDR1 and CDR2 (germline): SQVTM, ANQGSEA. There are 11 residues in the CDR3. The germline V and J ends were trimmed by 7 bases and 7 bases, with 11 bases remaining between them. The CDR3 sequence is CSGDQGNEQFF. CDR3 sequence (DNA): TGCAGCGGTGACCAGGGGAATGAGCAGTTCTTC.

This clone turned up a few times. The chain combines TRBV5-8 with TRBJ2-3; 11 nucleotides align to TRBD1. The CDR3 totals 14 residues. Trimming cost V 7 bases and J 4 bases; bases outside gene matches: 5. CDR1 and CDR2 from the germline V gene are SGHTS and YDEGEE. The CDR3 loop reads CASRGQGEADTQYF. In DNA form, the CDR3 reads TGTGCCAGCCGGGGACAGGGGGAGGCAGATACGCAGTATTTT.

This clone was seen a handful of times. V usage is TRBV7-2 and J usage is TRBJ2-5; no firm D call. The germline gives CDR1 SGHTA, CDR2 FQGNSA. The length of the CDR3 is 16 residues. V was clipped by 3 bases and J by 4 bases, with 18 bases between them. Here the CDR3 DNA reads TGTGCCAGCAGCTTCCCTGAGAGCAGCGCCAGAGAGACCCAGTACTTC. Its translation: CASSFPESSARETQYF.

CDR3 region: CASSFEGTGTDTQYF. The CDR3, as DNA: TGTGCCAGCAGCTTCGAGGGGACAGGCACAGATACGCAGTATTTT. V and J are TRBV5-4 and TRBJ2-3; TRBD1 matches at 7 bases. The CDR3 has 15 amino acids. Germline trimming cut 2 bases from V and 1 base from J; bases unmatched to any gene: 4. Germline-derived CDR1 and CDR2 are SGHNT and YYREEE (reference sequence).

The DNA of the CDR3 is TGTGCCAGCAGCTCCGGTCTTCTCCACGAGCAGTACTTC. Translated, it gives CASSSGLLHEQYF. The chain joins TRBV9 to TRBJ2-7; the D is unclear. The V gene's germline CDR1 is SGDLS and CDR2 YYNGEE. The V end was cut by 4 bases, the J end by 5 bases, with 13 bases between. The CDR3 covers 13 residues.

This clone was seen repeatedly, ten times or more. The gene calls are TRBV14 and TRBJ2-1; 7 nucleotides match TRBD2. With 5 bases clipped from V and 0 bases from J, the junction kept 4 bases outside the gene matches. The CDR3 has 15 amino acids. From germline, CDR1 is SGHDN and CDR2 FVKESK. CDR3 residues: CASSVRGSSYNEQFF. CDR3 bases: TGTGCCAGCAGCGTGCGGGGGAGCTCCTACAATGAGCAGTTCTTC. The full variable domain, in which reference TRBV14 and TRBJ2-1 provide the parts outside the CDR3, is EAGVTQFPSHSVIEKGQTVTLRCDPISGHDNLYWYRRVMGKEIKFLLHFVKESKQDESGMPNNRFLAERTGGTYSTLKVQPAELEDSGVYFCASSVRGSSYNEQFFGPGTRLTVL.

The V and J genes are TRBV4-2 and TRBJ2-3, with TRBD2 identical over 8 bases. Looked up from germline, CDR1 is LGHNA and CDR2 is YNFKEQ. The junction had 5 bases not matched to a gene; V was cut back by 5 bases and J by 4 bases. The CDR3 totals 14 residues. The CDR3 spells CASSLGTSPDTQYF. The CDR3 DNA sequence: TGTGCCAGCAGCTTGGGGACTAGTCCAGATACGCAGTATTTT.

This chain links TRBV19 with TRBJ2-3, with a possible D match to TRBD2 (6 bases). Germline V gene data show CDR1 as LNHDA and CDR2 as SQIVND (reference sequence). The CDR3 is made up of 14 amino acids. Trimming cost V 5 bases and J 5 bases, with 14 bases left between them. The CDR3 loop reads CASSWDFKRDTQYF. The CDR3 coding sequence is TGTGCCAGTAGTTGGGACTTCAAGAGAGATACGCAGTATTTT.

DNA for the CDR3: TGTGCCAGCAGTGGCCCGTCGACAGGGATGAACACTGAAGCTTTCTTT. Its translation is CASSGPSTGMNTEAFF. The rearrangement links TRBV6-1 to TRBJ1-1; TRBD1 matches 7 bases. Per the germline V gene, CDR1 is MNHNS and CDR2 is SASEGT. CDR3 length: 16 residues. The trim removed 4 bases at V and 0 bases at J, leaving 8 bases unmatched.

This clone was recorded a few times. The rearrangement links TRBV5-6 to TRBJ1-2, with 7 bases lining up with TRBD1. The ends lost 3 bases at V and 2 bases at J; junction bases unmatched: 7. The CDR3 extends over 15 amino acids. Germline CDR1 reads SGHDT; CDR2 reads YYEEEE. This CDR3 is CASSYWDRRNYGYTF. CDR3 nucleotides: TGTGCCAGCAGCTACTGGGACAGAAGGAACTATGGCTACACCTTC.

The rearrangement uses TRBV7-9 and TRBJ1-2, with D tentatively TRBD1 (5 bases). The V end was cut by 5 bases, the J end by 3 bases, with 19 bases between. The CDR3 is 16 residues long. Germline CDR1 and CDR2: SEHNR and FQNEAQ (reference sequence). The CDR3 DNA sequence: TGTGCCAGCAGCCCCAGCGCGGGGGGACCCGACTATGGCTACACCTTC. Translated: CASSPSAGGPDYGYTF.

Only a few counts were recorded for this clone. This chain uses TRBV6-1 with TRBJ2-3; D gene unclear. Germline CDR1 is MNHNS and CDR2 is SASEGT. The ends were cut back, 2 bases at V and 4 bases at J, with 7 bases in the middle. The CDR3 sequence is 13 residues long. Written as DNA, the CDR3 is TGTGCCAGCAGTGAATCGGCGGCAGATACGCAGTATTTT. Protein: CASSESAADTQYF.

This chain connects TRBV11-2 to TRBJ2-1; TRBD1 is a possible D gene (6 bases). Trimming removed 2 bases at V and 7 bases at J, with 9 bases between. The CDR3 covers 13 residues. Germline V gives CDR1 SGHAT, CDR2 FQNNGV. The CDR3 here is CASSLNRVNEQFF. The CDR3 bases are TGTGCCAGCAGCTTAAACAGGGTGAATGAGCAGTTCTTC. Based on the CDR3 plus reference TRBV11-2 and TRBJ2-1, the full variable domain is EAGVAQSPRYKIIEKRQSVAFWCNPISGHATLYWYQQILGQGPKLLIQFQNNGVVDDSQLPKDRFSAERLKGVDSTLKIQPAKLEDSAVYLCASSLNRVNEQFFGPGTRLTVL.

The rearrangement uses TRBV5-4 and TRBJ2-2, with a weak D call TRBD1 (7 bases). Trimming removed 4 bases from V and 8 bases from J, with 21 bases in between. This CDR3 has 16 amino acids. The germline gives CDR1 SGHNT, CDR2 YYREEE (reference sequence). CDR3: CASSGGGGGPLGELFF. CDR3 in DNA: TGTGCCAGCAGCGGAGGGGGCGGTGGCCCTCTTGGGGAGCTGTTTTTT.

This clone was counted only a few times. The rearrangement joins TRBV10-3 to TRBJ2-3; no clear D. The V gene's germline CDR1 is ENHRY and CDR2 SYGVKD. The CDR3 runs to 14 residues. V dropped 3 bases and J dropped 0 bases, with 7 bases sitting between them. CDR3 DNA: TGTGCCATCAGTGAAGGAGAGAGCACAGATACGCAGTATTTT. It encodes CAISEGESTDTQYF.

This clone was observed a few times. The chain is built from TRBV5-1 and TRBJ2-3, with 10 bases that match TRBD2. The CDR3 sequence is 17 residues long. With 4 bases clipped from V and 0 bases from J, the junction kept 8 bases outside the gene matches. CDR1 is SGHRS, CDR2 YFSETQ, per germline. CDR3 nucleotides: TGCGCCAGCAGCAGAGTAACTAGCGGGGTTAGCACAGATACGCAGTATTTT. As protein: CASSRVTSGVSTDTQYF.

The rearrangement joins TRBV9 to TRBJ2-3; 8 nucleotides align to TRBD1. Germline V gene sequence: CDR1 SGDLS, CDR2 YYNGEE. The CDR3 runs 13 residues. The V segment lost 4 bases and the J segment 4 bases; nucleotides outside the gene matches: 2. This CDR3 is CASSWTGSDTQYF. The CDR3 DNA follows: TGTGCCAGCAGCTGGACAGGGTCAGATACGCAGTATTTT. The complete variable domain, with remaining parts taken from reference TRBV9 and TRBJ2-3, reads DSGVTQTPKHLITATGQRVTLRCSPRSGDLSVYWYQQSLDQGLQFLIQYYNGEERAKGNILERFSAQQFPDLHSELNLSSLELGDSALYFCASSWTGSDTQYFGPGTRLTVL.

The sample holds a few counts of this clone. The chain employs TRBV6-1 and TRBJ2-7, with D maybe TRBD1 (7 bases). The V end was cut by 0 bases, the J end by 4 bases, with 10 bases between. Germline V CDR1 and CDR2: MNHNS, SASEGT. This CDR3 is 14 amino acids long. The CDR3 region has the DNA TGTGCCAGCAGTGAAGCGGCAGGGGGGTACGAGCAGTACTTC. Translating it yields CASSEAAGGYEQYF.

In this sample, this clone turned up many times. The V call is TRBV7-2, the J call TRBJ2-1; 11 positions agree with TRBD2. Germline CDR1 is SGHTA and CDR2 is FQGNSA. Germline trimming cut 5 bases from V and 8 bases from J; bases unmatched to any gene: 11. The CDR3 is 16 residues long. CDR3: CASSVGGTSGFDEQFF. The CDR3, as DNA: TGTGCCAGCAGCGTAGGGGGGACTAGCGGTTTCGATGAGCAGTTCTTC.